This entry features one TCR beta chain sequence. Its antigen is as yet unknown. The second PCR ran roughly 6 to 11 cycles with a sample-barcoded 5' primer and J-beta primers. TCRdb used MiXCR to reprocess the 5' RACE reads, holding one entry per CDR3 protein. The table has 700,000 to 1,000,000 distinct CDR3 sequences, under 45% seen once. This sample is part of a study of blood T cells in healthy people across ages. Study in general: Every two T cells gave about one barcoded beta molecule via template switching.

CDR1 and CDR2 (germline): SGHTA, FQGNSA. The V and J ends lost 4 bases and 2 bases respectively, with 12 bases between them. The CDR3 is made up of 15 amino acids. Overall study results and limits: There was a strong correlation between TCR beta diversity and naive T cell percentage. No conclusive comparison of naive versus antigen-experienced cells was possible with unsorted PBMCs.

There were at least 5.5 micrograms of total RNA extracted from every sample. Sequencing was performed on blood. This chain joins TRBV7-2 and TRBJ2-1, with D tentatively TRBD2 (6 bases). The sequence was obtained from a man between 60 and 70 years old in good health. The CDR3 DNA reads as TGTGCCAGCAGCTACTCCGGGGAGGCCTACAATGAGCAGTTCTTC. Its protein product is CASSYSGEAYNEQFF.